This TCR beta chain was found in a study of early T cells in non-severe SARS-CoV-2 infection. CDR3 length: 13 amino acids. In germline, CDR1 is SGHVS, CDR2 FQNEAQ. V shed 3 bases, J shed 6 bases, and the junction held 1 base outside the gene matches. TCRdb re-derived calls from the 5' RACE reads in MiXCR, one entry per CDR3 protein. In the table there are roughly 90,000 distinct CDR3 sequences, 11% to 15% of which are singletons. This clonotype was recorded at least ten times. Material for sequencing was whole blood. The receptor was derived from an adult who was a healthcare worker with PCR-confirmed SARS-CoV-2 infection or an uninfected control (not recorded which). This rearrangement joins TRBV7-8 to TRBJ1-2; 10 nucleotides match TRBD1. The CDR3 protein is CASSLGQGHGYTF. In nucleotides, the CDR3 is TGTGCCAGCAGCTTGGGACAGGGGCATGGCTACACCTTC. Looking up the rest from reference TRBV7-8 and TRBJ1-2 gives the full variable domain: GAGVSQSPRYKVAKRGQDVALRCDPISGHVSLFWYQQALGQGPEFLTYFQNEAQLDKSGLPSDRFFAERPEGSVSTLKIQRTQQEDSAVYLCASSLGQGHGYTFGSGTRLTVV.